This entry concerns a single T cell receptor beta chain. Its specificity is not known. This sample was included in a study of shared clonotypes between healthy human individuals. Study details: CD4 naive and CD4 memory each took three plates per donor, while CD8 naive took two and CD8 memory one. The study's findings and limits: Compared with memory subsets, naive subsets generally had larger estimated richness.

V lost 8 bases to trimming and J lost 4 bases, with 14 bases between them. Germline V gives CDR1 SNHLY, CDR2 FYNNEI. This CDR3 is built from 13 residues. Sorted subsets were amplified in replicate PCRs using 150 to 250 ng DNA, some 31,000 T cell genomes. Original methodology: ImmunoSEQ junction-only sequences lacked quality scores, so their filtering differed. Profiling relied on immunoSEQ multiplex PCR, and the TCRdb table lists in-frame clones only, not all of them. The V and J calls and clone size were taken over from that table, and D and trimming were inferred from the DNA. The sample carries about 2.4 million clones, 93% recorded once.

The specimen sequenced was naive CD4+ T cells from PBMCs. Subset defined: CD45RA+ positively selected. This chain uses TRBV2 with TRBJ2-5; D assignment may be TRBD1 or TRBD2 (6 bases each). The sequence was obtained from a man younger than 30 in good health. Some clones in this sample may be carry-over from other donors' samples. The CDR3 protein is CASRRGQLETQYF. Written as DNA, the CDR3 is TGTGCCAGCCGCCGGGGGCAGTTAGAGACCCAGTACTTC.